Detailed here is one T cell receptor (beta chain). Its specificity is unknown. The PCR made use of 60 Vbeta and 13 Jbeta primers. TCRdb's copy holds only in-frame clones and misses some; the assay was immunoSEQ multiplex PCR. This sample yields 100,000 or so clones, of which 70% to 85% are seen a single time; under 2.5% belongs to the top ten. Trimming cost V 4 bases and J 5 bases, with 15 bases left between them. The CDR3 totals 14 residues. CDR1 is SGHRS and CDR2 is YFSETQ in the germline V gene. This record belongs to a study of cytomegalovirus exposure and HLA in healthy donors. Broader study findings: CMV serostatus was the only recorded immune exposure for donors. A later analysis showed HLA-associated TCR beta chains outstripping equally common others in clonal expansion.

Specimen: PBMCs. The receptor comes from a young man in good health and CMV-seronegative. The chain couples TRBV5-1 to TRBJ1-2; D call uncertain. For the CDR3, the DNA is TGCGCCAGCAGCCTATATACAGAGGGATATGGCTACACCTTC. Amino acid sequence: CASSLYTEGYGYTF.